A selection of T cell receptor beta chains follows, all from one sample in a study of T cell changes during pregnancy in multiple sclerosis. Clones were read by immunoSEQ multiplex PCR, and TCRdb kept only the in-frame ones, dropping some. The sample lists some 60,000 clones; 92% were seen once. This specimen consisted of peripheral blood, obtained in the third trimester of pregnancy. These TCRs come from a female donor in good health, enrolled as a control in a pregnancy study. Each CDR3 is given without its conserved first and last residue. The D gene is left open where the match is weak.

cdr3_aa d_call v_call
ASSPPLTGGSYEQY TRBD1 TRBV4-1
ASRVLGTYNEQF - TRBV5-4
ASSPSWDRAFHEQF TRBD1 TRBV27
ASSVEYGSEQF - TRBV9
ASSAQGGGNTEAF TRBD1 TRBV6-1
SGRQSNTEAF - TRBV29-1
ASSGQITDTQY - TRBV6-6
ASSELGGSNQPQH - TRBV6-4
ASSQEGGVMNTEAF - TRBV4-2
ASSEPTGGLNEQY TRBD1 TRBV2
ASSDAGTLRRQPQH - TRBV27
ASSQDLYEQY - TRBV4-1
ASGAGGRGPTGELF TRBD2 TRBV5-1
ASSVAGSGTDTQY - TRBV9
ASKPRTGGPY - TRBV6-5
ASSLGLAELKETQY TRBD2 TRBV5-6
ASSTRQTENTEAF - TRBV7-2